Described below is a single T cell receptor (beta chain) sequence and its context. The sample originates from a study of blood T cell repertoires in COVID-19. Study details: T cells, B-cell-depleted T cells, or PBMCs supplied cDNA or gDNA.

In the source study's methods: Estimation of nucleated cell counts was performed using reference gene primer amplification. Repertoires were generated with immunoSEQ multiplex PCR, while TCRdb's copy carries only in-frame clones and drops some. The DNA was the basis for D and trimming; V, J and clone size are from that table. The sample holds 130,000 to 150,000 clones; roughly 79% are singletons and the top ten take about 1.8%. The receptor was isolated from a woman aged 60-75 years with acute or convalescent COVID-19. Sequencing used peripheral blood.

For the CDR3, the DNA is TGTGCCACCAGCAGACACCTCGACAGGGTGGACACTGAAGCTTTCTTT. Its translation: CATSRHLDRVDTEAFF. The chain couples TRBV15 to TRBJ1-1; 7 bases agree with TRBD1. CDR3 length equals 16 residues. Unmatched junction bases numbered 9, after V lost 2 bases and J lost 3 bases. In germline, CDR1 is LNHNV, CDR2 YYDKDF (reference sequence).